This T cell receptor (beta chain) was identified in a study of regulatory T cells in long-lasting Graves disease. Time point denoted: newly diagnosed GD, antithyroid drugs for less than 3 months. Isolated PBMC RNA provided the starting material for the TCR library. Germline values: CDR1 MDHEN, CDR2 SYDVKM. CDR3 length: 14 residues. Unmatched junction bases numbered 5, after V lost 6 bases and J lost 4 bases. This clonotype occurred many times. HTBI primers from iRepertoire and Arm-PCR of CDR3 regions yielded the TCR beta libraries. In TCRdb, the multiplex PCR reads were re-called with MiXCR into one record per CDR3 protein. Seen here are 350,000 to 500,000 distinct CDR3 sequences, 14% observed once, and the top ten hold roughly 18%. This same sample was also taken into another study, of T cells in Graves' hyperthyroidism and ophthalmopathy.

The sample here was peripheral blood mononuclear cells (PBMCs), taken at new diagnosis, from a patient treated with antithyroid drugs. The sequence was obtained from a woman in her fifties or sixties with Graves disease. This rearrangement joins TRBV28 to TRBJ2-7, with TRBD2 matching 11 bases. CDR3 coding DNA: TGTGCCAGCAGCCATCGGACTAGCGGGTACGAGCAGTACTTC. This codes for CASSHRTSGYEQYF.